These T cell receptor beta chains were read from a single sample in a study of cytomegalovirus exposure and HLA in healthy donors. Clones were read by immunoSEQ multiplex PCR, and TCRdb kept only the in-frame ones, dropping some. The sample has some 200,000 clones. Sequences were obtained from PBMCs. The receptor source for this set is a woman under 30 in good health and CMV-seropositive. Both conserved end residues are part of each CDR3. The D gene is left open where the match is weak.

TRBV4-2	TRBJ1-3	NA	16	TGTGCCAGCAGCCAAGATCGACAGCTTACTGGAAACACCATATATTTT	CASSQDRQLTGNTIYF
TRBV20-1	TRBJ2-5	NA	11	TGCAGTAGTGCTAGAGGGGAGACCCAGTACTTC	CSSARGETQYF
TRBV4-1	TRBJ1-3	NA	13	TGCGCCAGCAGCCAACTGTCTGGAAACACCATATATTTT	CASSQLSGNTIYF
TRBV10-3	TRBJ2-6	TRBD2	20	TGTGCCATCAGTCCTCGGCTAGCGGGGGGCGAGAGCTCTGGGGCCAACGTCCTGACTTTC	CAISPRLAGGESSGANVLTF
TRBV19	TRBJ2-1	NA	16	TGTGCCAGTAGTAGGATCGACGGGGGCTCCTACAATGAGCAGTTCTTC	CASSRIDGGSYNEQFF
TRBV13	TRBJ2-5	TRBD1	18	TGTGCCAGCAGCTTAGGTGGTGTATTAAGTTGGGACAGGGAGACCCAGTACTTC	CASSLGGVLSWDRETQYF
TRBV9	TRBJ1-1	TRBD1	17	TGTGCCAGCAGCCCAGTAGCCGGCCGGACAGGTAACACTGAAGCTTTCTTT	CASSPVAGRTGNTEAFF
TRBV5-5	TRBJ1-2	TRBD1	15	TGTGCCAGCAGCTTGAGCGGGACAGGGGTTGAAGGCTACACCTTC	CASSLSGTGVEGYTF
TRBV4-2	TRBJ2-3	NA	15	TGTGCCAGCAGCCAAGCGGGGGACCGCACAGATACGCAGTATTTT	CASSQAGDRTDTQYF
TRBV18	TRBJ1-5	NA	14	TGTGCCAGCTCAAGACAGGATCGCGATCAGCCCCAGCATTTT	CASSRQDRDQPQHF
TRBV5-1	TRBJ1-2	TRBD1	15	TGCGCCAGCAGCCCGCTGGGGGCAGGGACAGACGGCTACACCTTC	CASSPLGAGTDGYTF
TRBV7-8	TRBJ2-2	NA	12	TGTGCCAGCAGACTGAACACCGGGGAGCTGTTTTTT	CASRLNTGELFF
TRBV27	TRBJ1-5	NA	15	TGTGCCAGCAGTTTATCGTGGGGAGAACGTCAGCCCCAGCATTTT	CASSLSWGERQPQHF
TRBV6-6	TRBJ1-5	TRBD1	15	TGTGCCAGCAGCCGAGACAGGGACCGAGGGCAGCCCCAGCATTTT	CASSRDRDRGQPQHF
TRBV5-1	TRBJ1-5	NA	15	TGCGCCAGCAGCTTGGATGGTGGCCGAAATCAGCCCCAGCATTTT	CASSLDGGRNQPQHF
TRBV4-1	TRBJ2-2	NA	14	TGCGCCAGCAGCCACCAGACGAACACCGGGGAGCTGTTTTTT	CASSHQTNTGELFF
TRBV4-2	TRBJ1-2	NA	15	TGTGCCAGCAGCCAAGAGGCAGGGGAGTCCTATGGCTACACCTTC	CASSQEAGESYGYTF
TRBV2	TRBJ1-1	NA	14	TGTGCCAGCGGCCGGGACTCCATGAACACTGAAGCTTTCTTT	CASGRDSMNTEAFF
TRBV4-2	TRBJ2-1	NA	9	TGTGCCAGCAGCCCAAAGCAGTTCTTC	CASSPKQFF
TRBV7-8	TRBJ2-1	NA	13	TGTGCCAGCAGCGTTAGCTGGCGGTTGAAGCAGTTCTTC	CASSVSWRLKQFF
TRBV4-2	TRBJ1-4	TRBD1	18	TGTGCCAGCAGCCAAGATCCGTTTCGACAGGGCGGAAATGAAAAACTGTTTTTT	CASSQDPFRQGGNEKLFF
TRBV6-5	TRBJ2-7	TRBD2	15	TGTGCCAGCAGTACATTAGCGGGAGTCGGCTACGAGCAGTACTTC	CASSTLAGVGYEQYF
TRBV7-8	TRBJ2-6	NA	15	TGTGCCAGCAGCTTAGGGAGCTCTGGGGCCAACGTCCTGACTTTC	CASSLGSSGANVLTF
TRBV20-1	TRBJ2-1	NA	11	TGCAGTGCTAGTAACCACTCGCATCGGTTCTTC	CSASNHSHRFF
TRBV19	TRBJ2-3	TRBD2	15	TGTGCCAGTACCACCGGCGGGAGCCTCTCAATGATCCAGTATTTT	CASTTGGSLSMIQYF
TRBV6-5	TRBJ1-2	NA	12	TGTGCCAGCCACTCTTACCTTCGGGGCTACACCTTC	CASHSYLRGYTF
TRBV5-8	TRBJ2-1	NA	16	TGTGCCAGCAGCTTGGAAGGGGCAGGAATCTACAATGAGCAGTTCTTC	CASSLEGAGIYNEQFF
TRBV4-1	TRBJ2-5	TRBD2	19	TGCGCCAGCAGCCAAGCGGGACTAGCGGGAAGAGGGAGGGTAGAGACCCAGTACTTC	CASSQAGLAGRGRVETQYF
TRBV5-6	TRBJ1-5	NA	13	TGTGCCAGCAGCTTCCGGAGCAATCAGCCCCAGCATTTT	CASSFRSNQPQHF
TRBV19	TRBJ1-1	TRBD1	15	TGTGCCAGTAGTATCGGTATGGGGACAGGGTCGTTTGCTTTCTTT	CASSIGMGTGSFAFF
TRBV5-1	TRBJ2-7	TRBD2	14	TGCGCCAGCAGCCCCGGGACTAGCGGTTACGAGCAGTACTTC	CASSPGTSGYEQYF
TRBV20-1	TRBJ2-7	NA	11	TGCAGTGCCCTCCCTAGAAACGAGCAGTACTTC	CSALPRNEQYF
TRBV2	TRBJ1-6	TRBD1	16	TGTGCCAGCAGTGGACAGGGGAGCTCCTATAATTCACCCCTCCACTTT	CASSGQGSSYNSPLHF
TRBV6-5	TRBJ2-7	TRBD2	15	TGTGCCAGCAGTTACTCGCCTAGCGGGGAATTCGAGCAGTACTTC	CASSYSPSGEFEQYF
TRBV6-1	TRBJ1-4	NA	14	TGTGCCAGCAGTGTACGGTCGCGGGGTGAAAAACTGTTTTTT	CASSVRSRGEKLFF
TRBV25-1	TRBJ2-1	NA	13	TGTGCCAGCAGCCTCCCGGGGGTTCTGGAGCAGTTCTTC	CASSLPGVLEQFF
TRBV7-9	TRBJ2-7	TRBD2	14	TGTGCCAGCAGTTCTGGACTAGCGGGAGGCGAGCAGTACTTC	CASSSGLAGGEQYF
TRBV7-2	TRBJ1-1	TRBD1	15	TGTGCCAGCAGCCCCCGAAGGGTGGGACAGGGCCACCCTTTCTTT	CASSPRRVGQGHPFF
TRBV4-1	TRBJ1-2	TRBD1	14	TGCGCCAGCAGCCCCTCGACAGGGTCCTATGGCTACACCTTC	CASSPSTGSYGYTF
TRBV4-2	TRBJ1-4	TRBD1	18	TGTGCCAGCAGCCAGTACCCGGGACAGGGCTCTTCTAATGAAAAACTGTTTTTT	CASSQYPGQGSSNEKLFF
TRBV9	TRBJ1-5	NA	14	TGTGCCAGCAGCGTAGAAGCGGGCAATCAGCCCCAGCATTTT	CASSVEAGNQPQHF
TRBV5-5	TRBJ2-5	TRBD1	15	TGTGCCAGCAGCCCGCCGGGACAGGGGTGGGAGACCCAGTACTTC	CASSPPGQGWETQYF